This TCR beta chain was sequenced for a study of blood T cell repertoires in COVID-19. Study summary: The United States, Italy and Spain provided the acute and convalescent COVID-19 samples. From T cells, B-cell-depleted T cells, or PBMCs came the material, which was cDNA or gDNA.

Under the authors' procedure: Amplified reference gene primers provided the basis for estimating nucleated cell counts. Clones were read by immunoSEQ multiplex PCR, and TCRdb kept only the in-frame ones, dropping some. V, J and clone size reflect that table, while D and trimming were determined from the DNA. The sample records about 280,000 clones, around 86% being singletons. Trimming shortened V by 0 bases and J by 2 bases, and 11 bases separated the two germline ends. Germline CDR1 and CDR2: LNHNV and YYDKDF (reference sequence). The CDR3 runs to 15 residues. In this sample, this clone turned up once.

Source material: peripheral blood. This clonotype was sampled from a human donor in a cohort sampled during active COVID-19. This chain uses TRBV15 with TRBJ2-7, with a tentative D call TRBD1 (5 bases). CDR3 region: CATSRDGQGTYEQYF. CDR3 DNA sequence: TGTGCCACCAGCAGAGATGGGCAGGGCACCTACGAGCAGTACTTC.